The clone carrying this T cell receptor beta chain was counted a few times. Antigen: not known. One entry per CDR3 protein, called by TCRdb with MiXCR from the 5' RACE reads. This table has roughly 250,000 distinct CDR3 sequences, 10% to 15% appearing once. This record belongs to a study of T cells after yellow fever vaccination. On the study more broadly: Preparation of fractions with low cell numbers was performed using SMART-Seq v4 Ultra Low Input. Study results and limitations: From the bulk population, abundant clonotypes could contaminate and appear within FACS-sorted repertoires. Relatively few clonotypes were ones that appeared in both CD4 and CD8 compartments. The study found a weaker secondary response that peaked faster, day 5 versus 15.

The sequencing here drew on CD4+ T cells sorted from PBMCs, taken 45 days after the yellow fever booster vaccination. The TCR originated in a man in his thirties or forties who received the YFV17D yellow fever vaccine.

The CDR3 DNA reads TGTGCCAGCAGACCCTCCGGGACTAGCGGGAACGAGCAGTACTTC. Translated: CASRPSGTSGNEQYF. The V gene is TRBV11-2, the J gene TRBJ2-7, with 13 positions matching TRBD2. The J segment lost 5 bases and the V segment lost 6 bases, leaving 7 bases of the junction unmatched. Germline V gene data show CDR1 as SGHAT and CDR2 as FQNNGV. This CDR3 has 15 residues.